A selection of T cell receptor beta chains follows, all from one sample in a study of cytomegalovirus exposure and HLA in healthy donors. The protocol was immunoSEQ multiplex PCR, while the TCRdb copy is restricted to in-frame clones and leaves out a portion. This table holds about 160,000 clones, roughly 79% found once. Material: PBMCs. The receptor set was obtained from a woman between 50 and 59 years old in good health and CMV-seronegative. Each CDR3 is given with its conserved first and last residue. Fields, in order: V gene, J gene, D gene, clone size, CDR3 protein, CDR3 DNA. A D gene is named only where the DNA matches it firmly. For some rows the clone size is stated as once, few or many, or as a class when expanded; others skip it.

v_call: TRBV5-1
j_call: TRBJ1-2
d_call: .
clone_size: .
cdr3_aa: CASSLVSVLNYGYTF
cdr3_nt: TGCGCCAGCAGCTTGGTTTCGGTCTTGAACTATGGCTACACCTTC

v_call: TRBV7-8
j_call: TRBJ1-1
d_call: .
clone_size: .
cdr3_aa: CASSSSSGNTEAFF
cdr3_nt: TGTGCCAGCAGCTCTTCGTCGGGGAACACTGAAGCTTTCTTT

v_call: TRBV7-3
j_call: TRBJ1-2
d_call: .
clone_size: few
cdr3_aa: CASSLTGHGYTF
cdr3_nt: TGTGCCAGCAGCTTAACGGGGCATGGCTACACCTTC

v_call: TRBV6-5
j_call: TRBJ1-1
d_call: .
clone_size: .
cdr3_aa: CASSFSPVAEAFF
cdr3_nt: TGTGCCAGCAGTTTTAGCCCGGTCGCTGAAGCTTTCTTT

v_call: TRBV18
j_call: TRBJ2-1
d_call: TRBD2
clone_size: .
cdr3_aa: CASSPYPSGGIYNEQFF
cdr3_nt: TGTGCCAGCTCACCATACCCTAGCGGGGGGATCTACAATGAGCAGTTCTTC

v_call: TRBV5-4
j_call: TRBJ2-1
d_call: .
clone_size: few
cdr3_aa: CASSLEGATFF
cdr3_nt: TGTGCCAGCAGCCTGGAAGGAGCTACGTTCTTC

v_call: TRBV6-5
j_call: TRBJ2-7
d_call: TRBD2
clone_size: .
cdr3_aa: CASSYTTSGRGEQYF
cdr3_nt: TGTGCCAGCAGTTACACGACTAGCGGGAGAGGAGAGCAGTACTTC

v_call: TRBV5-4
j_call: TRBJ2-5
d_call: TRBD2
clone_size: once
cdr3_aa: CASSPVGSGGTETQYF
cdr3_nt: TGTGCCAGCAGCCCGGTGGGAAGCGGGGGGACGGAGACCCAGTACTTC

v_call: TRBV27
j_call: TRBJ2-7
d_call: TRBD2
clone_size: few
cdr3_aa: CASSYAGSGGFSYEQYF
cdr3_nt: TGTGCCAGCAGTTATGCGGGATCCGGGGGGTTTTCCTACGAGCAGTACTTC

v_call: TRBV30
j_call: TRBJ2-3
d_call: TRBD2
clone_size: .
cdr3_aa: CAWSKGGLTDTQYF
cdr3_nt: TGTGCCTGGAGTAAGGGAGGGCTGACAGATACGCAGTATTTT

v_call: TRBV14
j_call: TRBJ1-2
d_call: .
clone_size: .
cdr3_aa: CASSQDPQVYGYTF
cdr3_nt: TGTGCCAGCAGCCAAGACCCGCAGGTCTATGGCTACACCTTC

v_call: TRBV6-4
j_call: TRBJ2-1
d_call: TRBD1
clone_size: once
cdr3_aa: CASSEGGEGKQFF
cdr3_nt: TGTGCCAGCAGTGAAGGGGGCGAGGGGAAGCAGTTCTTC

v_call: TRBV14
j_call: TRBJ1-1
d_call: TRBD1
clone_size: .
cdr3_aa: CASSLLTGGTNTEAFF
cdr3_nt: TGTGCCAGCAGCCTTCTGACAGGGGGGACGAACACTGAAGCTTTCTTT

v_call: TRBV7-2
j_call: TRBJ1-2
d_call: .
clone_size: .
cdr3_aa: CASSLARKAGYTF
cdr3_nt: TGTGCCAGCAGCTTAGCGCGGAAGGCAGGCTACACCTTC

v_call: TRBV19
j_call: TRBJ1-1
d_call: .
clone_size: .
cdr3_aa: CASSHSYSNTEAFF
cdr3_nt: TGTGCCAGTAGTCACTCCTATTCGAACACTGAAGCTTTCTTT

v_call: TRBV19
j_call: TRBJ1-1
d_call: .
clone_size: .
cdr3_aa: CASNSRGANTEAFF
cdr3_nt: TGTGCCAGTAATTCCAGGGGCGCAAACACTGAAGCTTTCTTT

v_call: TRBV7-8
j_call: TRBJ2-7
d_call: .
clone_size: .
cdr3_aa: CASSLASAISYEQYF
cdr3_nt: TGTGCCAGCAGCTTAGCTAGCGCCATCTCCTACGAGCAGTACTTC

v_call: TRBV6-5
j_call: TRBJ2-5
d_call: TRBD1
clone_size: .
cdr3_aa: CASRTEGAGETQYF
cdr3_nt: TGTGCCAGCAGGACAGAGGGGGCCGGGGAGACCCAGTACTTC

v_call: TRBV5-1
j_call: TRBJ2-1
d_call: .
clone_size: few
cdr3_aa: CASSLLLPGLAGWYNEQFF
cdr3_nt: TGCGCCAGCAGCTTGTTGCTGCCGGGACTGGCGGGATGGTACAATGAGCAGTTCTTC

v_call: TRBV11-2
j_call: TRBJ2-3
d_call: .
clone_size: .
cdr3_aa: CASSPLGTDTQYF
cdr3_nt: TGTGCCAGCAGCCCCCTTGGCACAGATACGCAGTATTTT

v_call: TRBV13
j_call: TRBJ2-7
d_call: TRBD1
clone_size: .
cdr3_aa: CASSLGLLGQGSFEQYF
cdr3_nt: TGTGCCAGCAGCTTAGGGCTACTGGGACAGGGGTCGTTCGAGCAGTACTTC

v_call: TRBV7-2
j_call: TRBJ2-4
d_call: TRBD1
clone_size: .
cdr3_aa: CASSLGQAENIQYF
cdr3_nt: TGTGCCAGCAGCTTGGGACAGGCGGAAAACATTCAGTACTTC

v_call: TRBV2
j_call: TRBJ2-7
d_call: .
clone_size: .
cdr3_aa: CASSEQGRGEQYF
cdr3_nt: TGTGCCAGCAGTGAACAGGGGAGGGGTGAGCAGTACTTC

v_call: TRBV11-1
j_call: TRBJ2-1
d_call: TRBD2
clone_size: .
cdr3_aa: CASAPGSSGNNEQFF
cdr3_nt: TGTGCCAGCGCCCCGGGATCTAGCGGAAACAATGAGCAGTTCTTC

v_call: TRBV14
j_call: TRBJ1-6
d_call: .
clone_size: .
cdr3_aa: CASSQESGGRLALHF
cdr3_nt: TGTGCCAGCAGCCAAGAATCCGGGGGTCGTCTCGCCCTCCACTTT

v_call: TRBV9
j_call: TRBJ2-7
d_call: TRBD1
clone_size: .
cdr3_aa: CASSVAGQGYEQYF
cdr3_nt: TGTGCCAGCAGCGTAGCGGGACAGGGGTACGAGCAGTACTTC

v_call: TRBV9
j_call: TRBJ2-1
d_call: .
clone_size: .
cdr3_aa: CASSVAENEQFF
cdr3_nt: TGTGCCAGCAGCGTAGCTGAGAATGAGCAGTTCTTC

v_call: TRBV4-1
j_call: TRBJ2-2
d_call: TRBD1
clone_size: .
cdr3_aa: CASSPQGATGELFF
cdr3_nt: TGCGCCAGCAGCCCACAGGGGGCTACCGGGGAGCTGTTTTTT

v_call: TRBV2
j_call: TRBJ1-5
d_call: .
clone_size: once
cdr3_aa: CASSGGGRNQPQHF
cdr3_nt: TGTGCCAGCAGTGGGGGGGGAAGGAATCAACCCCAGCATTTT

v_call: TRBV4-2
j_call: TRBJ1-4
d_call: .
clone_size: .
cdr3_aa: CASSQEGAATNEKLFF
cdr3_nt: TGTGCCAGCAGCCAAGAGGGGGCCGCAACTAATGAAAAACTGTTTTTT

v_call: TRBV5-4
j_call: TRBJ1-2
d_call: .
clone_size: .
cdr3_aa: CASSLAGGGGFYGYTF
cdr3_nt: TGTGCCAGCAGCTTGGCCGGTGGGGGGGGATTCTATGGCTACACCTTC

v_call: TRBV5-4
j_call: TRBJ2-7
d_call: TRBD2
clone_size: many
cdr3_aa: CASSFLAGGDEQYF
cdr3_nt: TGTGCCAGCAGCTTTCTAGCGGGAGGGGACGAGCAGTACTTC

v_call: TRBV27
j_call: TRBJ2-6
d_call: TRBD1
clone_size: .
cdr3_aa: CASSTDRAGANVLTF
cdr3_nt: TGTGCCAGCAGTACTGACAGGGCTGGGGCCAACGTCCTGACTTTC

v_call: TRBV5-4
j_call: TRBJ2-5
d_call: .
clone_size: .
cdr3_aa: CASSRTLTRAQETQYF
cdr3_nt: TGTGCCAGCAGCCGGACTCTGACGAGGGCCCAAGAGACCCAGTACTTC

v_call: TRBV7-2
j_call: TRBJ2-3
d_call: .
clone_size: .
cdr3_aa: CASSLGGGYTDTQYF
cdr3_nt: TGTGCCAGCAGCTTGGGCGGGGGCTACACAGATACGCAGTATTTT

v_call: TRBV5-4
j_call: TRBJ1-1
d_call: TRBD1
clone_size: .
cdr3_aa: CASSLGGGQGNTEAFF
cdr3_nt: TGTGCCAGCAGCTTGGGGGGGGGACAGGGGAACACTGAAGCTTTCTTT

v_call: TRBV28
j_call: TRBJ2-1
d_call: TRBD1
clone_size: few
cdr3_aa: CASSPMTGRVYNEQFF
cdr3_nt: TGTGCCAGCAGCCCCATGACAGGGCGAGTTTACAATGAGCAGTTCTTC

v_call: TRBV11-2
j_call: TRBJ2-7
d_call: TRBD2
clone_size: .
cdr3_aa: CASSRLAGMGEQYF
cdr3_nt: TGTGCCAGCAGCCGACTAGCGGGAATGGGGGAGCAGTACTTC

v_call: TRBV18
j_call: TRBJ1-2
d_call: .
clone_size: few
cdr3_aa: CASSAPTYGYTF
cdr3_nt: TGTGCCAGCTCAGCGCCAACCTATGGCTACACCTTC

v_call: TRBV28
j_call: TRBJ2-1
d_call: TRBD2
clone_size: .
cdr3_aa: CASSVSGESYNEQFF
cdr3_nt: TGTGCCAGCAGTGTTAGCGGGGAGTCCTACAATGAGCAGTTCTTC

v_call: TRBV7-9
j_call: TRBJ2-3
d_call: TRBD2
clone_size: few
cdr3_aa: CASSFIGGLAGKRVDTQYF
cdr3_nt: TGTGCCAGCAGCTTTATAGGAGGACTAGCGGGGAAACGCGTAGATACGCAGTATTTT

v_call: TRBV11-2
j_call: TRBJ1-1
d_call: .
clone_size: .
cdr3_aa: CASSSNGELNTEAFF
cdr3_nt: TGTGCCAGCAGCTCAAACGGGGAATTGAACACTGAAGCTTTCTTT

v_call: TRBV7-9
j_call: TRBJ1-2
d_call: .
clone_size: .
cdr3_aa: CASSLGAGYYGYTF
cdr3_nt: TGTGCCAGCAGCTTAGGGGCCGGATACTATGGCTACACCTTC

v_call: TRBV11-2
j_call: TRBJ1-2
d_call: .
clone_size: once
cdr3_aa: CASTTTGTYGYTF
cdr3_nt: TGTGCCAGCACCACCACAGGAACCTATGGCTACACCTTC